This entry lists 32 T cell receptor beta chains sequenced from one sample in a study of siplizumab effects on memory and regulatory T cells. The protocol was immunoSEQ multiplex PCR, while the TCRdb copy is restricted to in-frame clones and leaves out a portion. The data hold 100,000 or so clones, with 90% to 95% observed a single time. The specimen was CD4+ T cells sorted from blood. These receptor sequences come from a human donor in good health.

The CDR3 here is CASKMGRRWPQHF. DNA of the CDR3: TGTGCCAGTAAAATGGGGCGGAGGTGGCCCCAGCATTTT. This chain uses TRBV19 with TRBJ1-5, with D perhaps TRBD1 (5 bases). Germline CDR1 LNHDA, CDR2 SQIVND (reference sequence). CDR3 size: 13 residues. V shed 7 bases and J shed 9 bases, with 16 bases lying between them.

The chain combines TRBV18 with TRBJ1-3; tentative D call: TRBD1 (5 bases). Trimming pared 1 base from V and 1 base from J, leaving 11 bases between. Germline V gene data show CDR1 as KGHSH and CDR2 as LQKENI. The CDR3 is 16 amino acids. The chain's CDR3 is CASSPLSGPSGNTIYF. Here the CDR3 DNA reads TGTGCCAGCTCACCACTGTCGGGACCGTCTGGAAACACCATATATTTT.

The chain couples TRBV27 to TRBJ2-1, with D perhaps given as TRBD1 or TRBD2 (5 bases each). The CDR3 has 13 amino acids. Trimming removed 2 bases at V and 7 bases at J, with 9 bases between. Germline-derived CDR1 and CDR2 are MNHEY and SMNVEV (reference sequence). CDR3 sequence (DNA): TGTGCCAGCAGTTTAGGGGGATTAAATGAGCAGTTCTTC. It specifies CASSLGGLNEQFF.

The genes are TRBV28 and TRBJ2-7; tentatively, D is TRBD2 (6 bases). Looked up from germline, CDR1 is MDHEN and CDR2 is SYDVKM. This CDR3 spans 13 amino acids. V lost 5 bases, J lost 3 bases, and 11 bases lay in between. The CDR3, as DNA: TGTGCCAGCAGTCGGACTATCAACTACGAGCAGTACTTC. This gives the protein CASSRTINYEQYF.

This clone has a handful of counts. The V and J genes are TRBV5-4 and TRBJ1-4, with a weak D call TRBD1 (6 bases). Germline-derived CDR1 and CDR2 are SGHNT and YYREEE (reference sequence). The CDR3 sequence is 14 residues long. V lost 2 bases and J lost 5, with 10 bases in between. The CDR3 reads CASSLGTLNEKLFF. CDR3 in DNA: TGTGCCAGCAGCTTAGGGACACTGAATGAAAAACTGTTTTTT.

This chain connects TRBV30 to TRBJ1-6; 7 positions match TRBD1. This CDR3 spans 15 amino acids. Looked up from germline, CDR1 is GTSNPN and CDR2 is SVGIG (reference sequence). V shed 1 base, J shed 10 bases, and the junction held 10 bases outside the gene matches. The CDR3 region is CAWSAVAGGGSPLHF. The DNA of the CDR3 is TGTGCCTGGAGTGCCGTGGCAGGGGGAGGCTCACCCCTCCACTTT.

The rearrangement joins TRBV5-1 to TRBJ2-1; D is unclear. Germline-derived CDR1 and CDR2 are SGHRS and YFSETQ. There are 13 residues in the CDR3. V was shortened by 1 base and J by 7 bases, with 9 bases between the two germline ends. The CDR3 DNA sequence: TGCGCCAGCAGCTTGTTCGCGTCTAATGAGCAGTTCTTC. This translates into CASSLFASNEQFF.

This chain uses TRBV29-1 with TRBJ2-1; 8 bases line up with TRBD2. Looked up from germline, CDR1 is SQVTM and CDR2 is ANQGSEA. V shed 5 bases, J shed 10 bases, and the junction held 7 bases outside the gene matches. The CDR3 has 12 residues. In DNA, the CDR3 is TGCAGCGTTATGACTAGCGTTAAGGAGCAGTTCTTC. It encodes CSVMTSVKEQFF.

The chain recombines TRBV6-1 with TRBJ2-7, with unresolved D. The V end lost 7 bases, the J end lost 4 bases, and 8 bases lay between the germline ends. This CDR3 contains 11 residues. Germline V gives CDR1 MNHNS, CDR2 SASEGT. For the CDR3, the DNA is TGTGCCAGCAACCTATTGTACGAGCAGTACTTC. Translation gives CASNLLYEQYF.

This clone is medium-sized within its sample. The chain carries TRBV29-1 and TRBJ1-1, with a possible D match to TRBD1 (5 bases). CDR1 and CDR2 from the germline V gene are SQVTM and ANQGSEA. Trimming pared 4 bases from V and 4 bases from J, leaving 10 bases between. The CDR3 is 12 amino acids. CDR3: CSVAGTGTEAFF. DNA of the CDR3: TGCAGCGTTGCGGGGACGGGCACTGAAGCTTTCTTT.

The J gene is TRBJ2-2, the V gene TRBV9, with TRBD1 identical over 8 bases. The CDR3 has 14 residues. Trimming at V came to 0 bases and at J to 5 bases, leaving 0 bases not matched to a gene. Germline CDR1 SGDLS, CDR2 YYNGEE. CDR3 loop: CASSVDRGTGELFF. DNA of the CDR3: TGTGCCAGCAGCGTAGACAGGGGGACCGGGGAGCTGTTTTTT.

This chain links TRBV28 with TRBJ2-7; a possible D gene is TRBD1 (6 bases). This CDR3 region has 12 residues. Trimming cost V 7 bases and J 6 bases, with 13 bases left between them. Per germline, CDR1 MDHEN and CDR2 SYDVKM. The CDR3 region is CASNLRGFEQYF. The DNA of the CDR3 is TGTGCCAGCAACTTGAGGGGGTTCGAGCAGTACTTC.

The V and J genes are TRBV5-1 and TRBJ1-3; the D is unclear. This CDR3 has 14 residues. CDR1 is SGHRS, CDR2 YFSETQ, per germline. Trimming took off 4 bases at V and 4 bases at J, with 12 bases between the two ends. This CDR3 reads CASSHRGAGNTIYF. The CDR3 DNA is TGCGCCAGCAGCCACCGGGGAGCAGGAAACACCATATATTTT. Full variable domain (missing parts from reference TRBV5-1 and TRBJ1-3): KAGVTQTPRYLIKTRGQQVTLSCSPISGHRSVSWYQQTPGQGLQFLFEYFSETQRNKGNFPGRFSGRQFSNSRSEMNVSTLELGDSALYLCASSHRGAGNTIYFGEGSWLTVV.

J is TRBJ1-1 and V is TRBV7-9; no reliable D call. V lost 5 bases, J lost 7 bases, and 17 bases lay in between. Looked up from germline, CDR1 is SEHNR and CDR2 is FQNEAQ (reference sequence). This CDR3 has 14 residues. The CDR3 sequence: CASSQSNAKGEAFF. CDR3 bases: TGTGCCAGCAGCCAATCCAACGCGAAGGGTGAAGCTTTCTTT.

The J gene is TRBJ2-7, the V gene TRBV7-9; D gene uncertain. From germline, CDR1 is SEHNR and CDR2 FQNEAQ (reference sequence). V was clipped by 4 bases and J by 4 bases, with 8 bases between them. The CDR3 is made up of 12 amino acids. Written as DNA, the CDR3 is TGTGCCAGCAGCTCCCTTGGGTACGAGCAGTACTTC. The encoded protein is CASSSLGYEQYF. Together with reference TRBV7-9 and TRBJ2-7, the CDR3 gives the full variable domain: DTGVSQNPRHKITKRGQNVTFRCDPISEHNRLYWYRQTLGQGPEFLTYFQNEAQLEKSRLLSDRFSAERPKGSFSTLEIQRTEQGDSAMYLCASSSLGYEQYFGPGTRLTVT.

The rearrangement uses TRBV6-5 and TRBJ2-5, with D perhaps TRBD1 (5 bases). The CDR3 extends over 13 amino acids. Deletions cut 2 bases from V and 5 bases from J, with 9 bases between. CDR1 is MNHEY and CDR2 is SVGAGI in the germline V gene. The CDR3 here is CASSYGAAETQYF. The CDR3 nucleotides are TGTGCCAGCAGTTACGGGGCGGCGGAGACCCAGTACTTC.

The chain recombines TRBV5-1 with TRBJ2-1; 8 bases match TRBD2. This CDR3 spans 14 amino acids. Germline V gene data show CDR1 as SGHRS and CDR2 as YFSETQ. Trimming cost V 0 bases and J 10 bases; bases outside gene matches: 6. CDR3 amino acids: CASSLGQREREQFF. In nucleotides, the CDR3 is TGCGCCAGCAGCTTGGGCCAGCGGGAGAGGGAGCAGTTCTTC.

The chain links TRBV10-1 to TRBJ2-1; D possibly uses TRBD1 or TRBD2 (5 bases each). CDR3 length: 12 residues. V dropped 5 bases and J dropped 12 bases, with 14 bases sitting between them. The germline V gene has CDR1 WNHNN and CDR2 SYGVQD (reference sequence). The CDR3 DNA follows: TGCGCCAGCAGTCCGGGGCCCCGGGGGCAGTTCTTC. Translated: CASSPGPRGQFF.

The J gene is TRBJ2-7, the V gene TRBV7-8, with 8 positions matching TRBD2. CDR3 length: 14 residues. Losses at the gene ends were 5 bases for V and 2 bases for J; bases not matched to a gene: 5. Germline CDR1 and CDR2: SGHVS and FQNEAQ. CDR3 coding DNA: TGTGCCAGCAGCCATGGCGGGGGGCCCTACGAGCAGTACTTC. This encodes CASSHGGGPYEQYF.

The chain carries TRBV6-5 and TRBJ2-3; tentative D call: TRBD1 (6 bases). Germline CDR1 and CDR2: MNHEY and SVGAGI. CDR3 length: 14 residues. Trimming removed 7 bases at V and 4 bases at J, with 15 bases between. The CDR3 DNA is TGTGCCAGCAAGGACAGTTGGGGCGCAGATACGCAGTATTTT. This translates into CASKDSWGADTQYF.

The J gene is TRBJ1-4, the V gene TRBV13; 9 bases are shared with TRBD1. In germline, CDR1 is PRHDT, CDR2 FYEKMQ (reference sequence). The CDR3 covers 15 residues. V lost 5 bases, J lost 6 bases, and 7 bases stayed unmatched. The DNA for the CDR3 is TGTGCCAGCAGCCTCCGGGACAGGGCCTATGAAAAACTGTTTTTT. Translated: CASSLRDRAYEKLFF.

The chain uses TRBV19 and TRBJ2-3; 10 positions match TRBD2. With V trimmed by 7 bases and J by 1 base, 8 bases remained unmatched. Germline V gene lookup returns CDR1 LNHDA and CDR2 SQIVND (reference sequence). The CDR3 spans 16 residues. This CDR3 is CASTASGRLRTDTQYF. CDR3 nucleotides: TGTGCCAGTACGGCTAGCGGGAGACTACGCACAGATACGCAGTATTTT.

The genes are TRBV9 and TRBJ2-2, with unresolved D. Trimming removed 0 bases from V and 5 bases from J, with 8 bases in between. CDR3 length: 14 residues. Germline V gene data show CDR1 as SGDLS and CDR2 as YYNGEE. In DNA, the CDR3 is TGTGCCAGCAGCGTAGTTGGAGATACCGGGGAGCTGTTTTTT. Translated: CASSVVGDTGELFF.

The gene calls are TRBV4-2 and TRBJ2-3, with D uncertain. The germline V gene has CDR1 LGHNA and CDR2 YNFKEQ. Trimming removed 0 bases at V and 4 bases at J, with 11 bases between. The CDR3 spans 15 residues. The CDR3 loop is CASSQDKRRADTQYF. The CDR3, as DNA: TGTGCCAGCAGCCAAGATAAAAGGCGCGCAGATACGCAGTATTTT.

This clone occurred once. J is TRBJ1-2 and V is TRBV28; no reliable D call. V was trimmed by 3 bases and J by 4 bases, leaving 9 bases between them. This CDR3 has 13 residues. Germline CDR1 and CDR2: MDHEN and SYDVKM. CDR3 sequence reads: CASSLRAAYGYTF. CDR3 DNA sequence: TGTGCCAGCAGTTTGAGGGCAGCCTATGGCTACACCTTC.

This chain uses TRBV7-6 with TRBJ2-5; D is ambiguous. Trimming took 2 bases from V and 5 from J, leaving 6 bases between them. The CDR3 loop spans 12 amino acids. Germline CDR1 reads SGHVS; CDR2 reads FNYEAQ. The CDR3: CASSLFRETQYF. In nucleotides, the CDR3 is TGTGCCAGCAGCTTATTTAGGGAGACCCAGTACTTC.

The V call is TRBV10-3, the J call TRBJ2-5; 12 bases are shared with TRBD2. The CDR3 has 17 residues. Losses at the gene ends were 0 bases for V and 4 bases for J; bases not matched to a gene: 6. CDR1 and CDR2 (germline): ENHRY, SYGVKD. The CDR3 loop reads CAISESELLAGGETQYF. The DNA for the CDR3 is TGTGCCATCAGTGAGTCGGAGTTACTAGCGGGAGGAGAGACCCAGTACTTC.

The chain combines TRBV28 with TRBJ2-1; TRBD2 is a possible D gene (6 bases). V was trimmed by 3 bases and J by 0 bases, leaving 21 bases between them. CDR1 and CDR2 (germline): MDHEN, SYDVKM. The CDR3 totals 19 residues. CDR3 residues: CASSFGKGLVLSSYNEQFF. The CDR3 coding sequence is TGTGCCAGCAGTTTCGGGAAGGGACTCGTGCTTAGCTCCTACAATGAGCAGTTCTTC. Using reference TRBV28 and TRBJ2-1 for the parts outside the CDR3, the full variable domain is DVKVTQSSRYLVKRTGEKVFLECVQDMDHENMFWYRQDPGLGLRLIYFSYDVKMKEKGDIPEGYSVSREKKERFSLILESASTNQTSMYLCASSFGKGLVLSSYNEQFFGPGTRLTVL.

The rearrangement links TRBV7-2 to TRBJ2-7, with 13 bases identical to TRBD2. The CDR3 is made up of 15 amino acids. The germline gives CDR1 SGHTA, CDR2 FQGNSA. Trimming cost V 5 bases and J 5 bases; bases outside gene matches: 6. In DNA, the CDR3 is TGTGCCAGCAGCAAACGGACTAGCGGGAGCCACGAGCAGTACTTC. It encodes CASSKRTSGSHEQYF.

This chain connects TRBV6-1 to TRBJ1-5; possibly TRBD1 for D (6 bases). In germline, CDR1 is MNHNS, CDR2 SASEGT. With 3 bases removed from V and 4 bases from J, the gap between germline ends came to 7 bases. This CDR3 is 13 amino acids long. The chain's CDR3 is CASSEQGNQPQHF. The CDR3, as DNA: TGTGCCAGCAGTGAGCAGGGGAATCAGCCCCAGCATTTT.

The chain couples TRBV7-8 to TRBJ2-7; TRBD1 matches 8 bases. Germline V gene lookup returns CDR1 SGHVS and CDR2 FQNEAQ. The CDR3 loop spans 20 amino acids. Unmatched junction bases numbered 20, after V lost 1 base and J lost 3 bases. The CDR3 sequence: CASSLDIGQGRDGGLYEQYF. For the CDR3, the DNA is TGTGCCAGCAGCTTAGATATCGGACAGGGCCGTGACGGAGGGCTCTACGAGCAGTACTTC.

This clone appeared a single time. For the CDR3, the DNA is TGTGCCAGCAGCTTATATTCAACTAGCGGCTACGAGCAGTACTTC. It yields the protein CASSLYSTSGYEQYF. This chain uses TRBV7-2 with TRBJ2-7; 8 bases are a match to TRBD2. Germline CDR1 reads SGHTA; CDR2 reads FQGNSA. The CDR3 is 15 residues long. The V segment lost 2 bases and the J segment 3 bases; nucleotides outside the gene matches: 6.